This T cell receptor (beta chain) was sequenced during a study of human T cells and chemical hapten exposure. Across the whole study: Mostly female, the patients presented with alopecia areata, totalis or universalis. Regarding the study as a whole: TCRs exceeding a frequency of 1 in 1000 stayed unchanged under DPC sensitization.

The study used a library that attached unique molecular identifiers to individual cDNA molecules. TCRdb passed the RACE reads through MiXCR, listing each CDR3 protein once. The data contain 380,000 or so distinct CDR3 sequences, roughly 4.8% of them singletons. In germline, CDR1 is SQVTM, CDR2 ANQGSEA. The germline V and J ends were trimmed by 4 bases and 8 bases, with 8 bases remaining between them. There are 10 residues in the CDR3. Time point indicated: patch test 1, 2 weeks after DPC sensitization. Documented treatment: therapeutic diphenylcyclopropenone sensitization with weekly scalp DPC. With regard to this clonotype: Its antigen is unknown.

V is TRBV29-1 and J is TRBJ1-1; D gene unclear. Sequenced material: whole blood, taken in connection with sensitization to the hapten diphenylcyclopropenone (DPC). The clonotype originates from a woman aged 45-65 years with alopecia areata. Some clones in this sample may be carry-over from other donors' samples. Here the CDR3 reads CSVVGLEAFF. CDR3 bases: TGCAGCGTTGTGGGTTTGGAAGCTTTCTTT. The complete variable domain, with remaining parts taken from reference TRBV29-1 and TRBJ1-1, reads SAVISQKPSRDICQRGTSLTIQCQVDSQVTMMFWYRQQPGQSLTLIATANQGSEATYESGFVIDKFPISRPNLTFSTLTVSNMSPEDSSIYLCSVVGLEAFFGQGTRLTVV.